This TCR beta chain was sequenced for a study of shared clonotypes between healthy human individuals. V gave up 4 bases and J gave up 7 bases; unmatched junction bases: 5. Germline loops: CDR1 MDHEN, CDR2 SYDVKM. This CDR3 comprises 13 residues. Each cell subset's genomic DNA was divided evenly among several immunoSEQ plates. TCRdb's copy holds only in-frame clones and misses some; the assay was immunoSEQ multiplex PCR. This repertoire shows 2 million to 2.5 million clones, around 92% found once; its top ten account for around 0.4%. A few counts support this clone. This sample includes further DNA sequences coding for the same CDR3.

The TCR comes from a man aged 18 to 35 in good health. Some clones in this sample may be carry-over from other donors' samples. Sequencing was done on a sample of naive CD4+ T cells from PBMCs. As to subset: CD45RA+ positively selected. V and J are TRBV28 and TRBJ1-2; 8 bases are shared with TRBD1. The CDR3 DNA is TGTGCCAGCAGTTCCGGACAGGGCGGTGGCTACACCTTC. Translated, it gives CASSSGQGGGYTF.